This T cell receptor beta chain was recovered during a study of cytomegalovirus exposure and HLA in healthy donors. Study-wide results and caveats: Trimming of TCR beta V- and J-genes showed a link, identified in a later analysis, to a missense DCLRE1C variant. The investigators catalogued 150 to 200 TCR beta chains as cytomegalovirus-associated.

Worth noting for this clone: Its antigen is undetermined.

The PCR was carried out with 60 Vbeta primers and 13 Jbeta primers. The repertoire was sequenced with immunoSEQ multiplex PCR; TCRdb's copy has only in-frame clones and lacks some. The sample holds about 130,000 clones, about 74% seen once. The CDR3 is 14 amino acids. V gave up 0 bases and J gave up 4 bases, with 6 bases separating them. Germline loops: CDR1 LNHNV, CDR2 YYDKDF (reference sequence). Input material: PBMCs. The V call is TRBV15, the J call TRBJ2-2; D possibly corresponds to TRBD2 (5 bases). The receptor comes from a woman between 45 and 65 years old in good health and CMV-seropositive. The CDR3 loop reads CATSRDGSTGELFF. Here the CDR3 DNA reads TGTGCCACCAGCAGAGATGGGAGCACCGGGGAGCTGTTTTTT.